The next 13 T cell receptor beta chains were all read from a single sample in a study of shared clonotypes between healthy human individuals. This table comes from immunoSEQ multiplex PCR, and its TCRdb copy is limited to in-frame clones, with some not included. The table shows about 2.4 million clones, with 90% to 95% occurring only once. Sequencing was carried out using naive CD4+ T cells sorted from blood. Subset in this sample: CD45RA+ positively selected. All receptors derive from a man younger than 35 in good health.

The V call is TRBV5-4, the J call TRBJ2-5; the D is unclear. Trimming pared 1 base from V and 0 bases from J, leaving 7 bases between. This CDR3 is built from 14 residues. CDR1 SGHNT and CDR2 YYREEE come from the germline V gene (reference sequence). The CDR3 loop reads CASSLRLDQETQYF. CDR3 DNA: TGTGCCAGCAGCTTGCGACTTGACCAAGAGACCCAGTACTTC.

This sequence joins TRBV30 and TRBJ2-7; tentative D call: TRBD2 (6 bases). This CDR3 contains 14 residues. The germline V and J ends were trimmed by 6 bases and 4 bases, with 19 bases remaining between them. From germline, CDR1 is GTSNPN and CDR2 SVGIG (reference sequence). The CDR3 spells CACSTVRGNYEQYF. DNA for the CDR3: TGTGCCTGCTCCACGGTTCGGGGGAATTACGAGCAGTACTTC. Combining the CDR3 with reference TRBV30 and TRBJ2-7 gives the whole variable domain SQTIHQWPATLVQPVGSPLSLECTVEGTSNPNLYWYRQAAGRGLQLLFYSVGIGQISSEVPQNLSASRPQDRQFILSSKKLLLSDSGFYLCACSTVRGNYEQYFGPGTRLTVT.

Regarding this clone: Other nucleotide sequences from this sample produce the same CDR3. The genes are TRBV6-1 and TRBJ2-3; TRBD1 matches at 10 bases. With 8 bases clipped from V and 2 bases from J, the junction kept 4 bases outside the gene matches. The germline V gene encodes CDR1 MNHNS and CDR2 SASEGT. The CDR3 spans 14 residues. The CDR3 reads CASRGQGSTDTQYF. CDR3 DNA: TGTGCCAGCCGGGGACAGGGGTCCACAGATACGCAGTATTTT.

The chain uses TRBV11-2 and TRBJ2-5; 12 positions agree with TRBD2. Germline V gene lookup returns CDR1 SGHAT and CDR2 FQNNGV. CDR3 length: 16 amino acids. Losses at the gene ends were 5 bases for V and 4 bases for J; bases not matched to a gene: 8. The DNA of the CDR3 is TGTGCCAGCAGCCTTGGACTAGCGGGGACTGTAGAGACCCAGTACTTC. Amino acids: CASSLGLAGTVETQYF. Full variable domain (rest looked up from reference TRBV11-2 and TRBJ2-5): EAGVAQSPRYKIIEKRQSVAFWCNPISGHATLYWYQQILGQGPKLLIQFQNNGVVDDSQLPKDRFSAERLKGVDSTLKIQPAKLEDSAVYLCASSLGLAGTVETQYFGPGTRLLVL.

The genes are TRBV5-4 and TRBJ2-5; TRBD1 aligns across 8 bases. Germline CDR1 SGHNT, CDR2 YYREEE (reference sequence). This CDR3 has 14 residues. The V segment lost 2 bases and the J segment 5 bases; nucleotides outside the gene matches: 5. Here the CDR3 reads CASSFGTGWETQYF. The CDR3 coding sequence is TGTGCCAGCAGCTTCGGGACAGGTTGGGAGACCCAGTACTTC.

The table lists this clone with a count of one. Different DNA sequences within this sample yield the same CDR3. The chain joins TRBV2 to TRBJ2-5, with 8 bases aligning to TRBD1. This CDR3 comprises 13 residues. Unmatched junction bases numbered 5, after V lost 6 bases and J lost 5 bases. CDR1 and CDR2 from the germline V gene are SNHLY and FYNNEI. CDR3 in DNA: TGTGCCAGCAGCGGACAGGGCTCGGAGACCCAGTACTTC. The encoded protein is CASSGQGSETQYF.

The gene calls are TRBV4-3 and TRBJ2-2; D is undetermined. CDR1 is LGHNA and CDR2 is YSLEER in the germline V gene. Trimming removed 4 bases from V and 7 bases from J, with 16 bases in between. CDR3 size: 15 residues. The CDR3 DNA is TGCGCCAGCAGCCCAATGGGGATTATGAGCGGGGAGCTGTTTTTT. Protein: CASSPMGIMSGELFF.

In regard to this clone: This sample also contains other DNA sequences that code for the same CDR3. The chain recombines TRBV5-1 with TRBJ2-1, with D possibly being TRBD1 (7 bases). The CDR3 sequence is 15 residues long. The germline gives CDR1 SGHRS, CDR2 YFSETQ. The V end lost 4 bases, the J end lost 6 bases, and 17 bases lay between the germline ends. Here the CDR3 reads CASSPRPGGGNEQFF. The CDR3 DNA reads as TGCGCCAGCAGCCCCCGGCCAGGGGGAGGCAATGAGCAGTTCTTC.

The J gene is TRBJ2-4, the V gene TRBV4-2; 15 bases align to TRBD2. CDR1 LGHNA and CDR2 YNFKEQ come from the germline V gene. The CDR3 is made up of 19 amino acids. With 0 bases clipped from V and 6 bases from J, the junction kept 9 bases outside the gene matches. In nucleotides, the CDR3 is TGTGCCAGCAGCCAAGATAGGACTAGCGGGGGGGCCCCGCTAAACATTCAGTACTTC. Protein sequence: CASSQDRTSGGAPLNIQYF.

The table lists this clone with a count of one. CDR3 residues: CASSHDRGGQPQHF. The CDR3 DNA is TGCGCCAGCAGCCACGACAGGGGTGGTCAGCCCCAGCATTTT. This chain connects TRBV5-1 to TRBJ1-5; TRBD1 aligns across 8 bases. The germline gives CDR1 SGHRS, CDR2 YFSETQ. The CDR3 runs 14 residues. V was clipped by 4 bases and J by 6 bases; unmatched bases: 6.

V gene TRBV2 combines with J gene TRBJ2-3; 7 nucleotides line up with TRBD2. The V gene end was trimmed by 5 bases and the J gene end by 5 bases; junction bases not matched to a gene: 13. CDR1 and CDR2 (germline): SNHLY, FYNNEI. The CDR3 extends over 16 amino acids. The CDR3 is CASSIRLAQSGDTQYF. CDR3 nucleotide sequence: TGTGCCAGCAGTATTCGACTAGCCCAATCGGGAGATACGCAGTATTTT.

V gene TRBV19 combines with J gene TRBJ2-7; 8 bases are a match to TRBD1. CDR1 LNHDA and CDR2 SQIVND come from the germline V gene (reference sequence). The CDR3 runs 14 residues. V trimming: 4 bases; J trimming: 4 bases; junction bases outside the gene matches: 6. CDR3 protein: CASSTQGAGYEQYF. The CDR3 bases are TGTGCCAGTAGTACCCAGGGGGCTGGGTACGAGCAGTACTTC. Using reference TRBV19 and TRBJ2-7 for the parts outside the CDR3, the full variable domain is DGGITQSPKYLFRKEGQNVTLSCEQNLNHDAMYWYRQDPGQGLRLIYYSQIVNDFQKGDIAEGYSVSREKKESFPLTVTSAQKNPTAFYLCASSTQGAGYEQYFGPGTRLTVT.

This sequence joins TRBV30 and TRBJ2-7; 11 bases agree with TRBD2. This CDR3 is built from 15 residues. Germline assignment: CDR1 GTSNPN and CDR2 SVGIG (reference sequence). V trimming: 3 bases; J trimming: 11 bases; junction bases outside the gene matches: 15. This chain's CDR3 is CAWRDRATSGKKKYF. DNA for the CDR3: TGTGCCTGGAGGGACAGGGCGACTAGCGGGAAGAAAAAGTACTTC.